This TCR delta chain appears in the sequencing data of a study of gamma-delta chains in newborns, infants, children (dated by TCRdb to about 2019). Regarding the study in general: In the study title, it is stated that polyclonal expansion of innate gammadelta T cells is driven by microbial exposure immediately after birth. The study examined the way microbial exposure affected innate gammadelta T cell populations in human newborns right after birth.

About this clone itself: The antigen this receptor binds is unknown. A much larger clone differs by one base, so this may be a read error.

The run used an Illumina MiSeq. In TCRdb, clones were called once more from the public reads by CATT, and rows of identical DNA were later combined. For this sample there are about 9,200 delta-chain clones; about 23% appear just once. The leading ten clones occupy 4.4% of the sample. CDR1 and CDR2 (TSWWSYY, QGS) derive from the germline V gene. The germline ends are 33 bases apart after V is trimmed by 1 base and J by 9 bases. Measured from the cysteine to the phenylalanine, the CDR3 is 20 residues long. The read is trimmed to its CDR3 DNA, 60 bases read in frame from base 1. The sample taken for sequencing was blood. In this chain, TRDV1 is recombined with TRDJ1; the D assignment is uncertain and may be TRDD2 or TRDD3, with 7 bases supporting each. The clonotype was recovered from a child who was a newborn, infant or young child, either healthy, febrile or measles-vaccinated (not recorded which). The DNA reads TGTGCTCTTGGGGAACCCCGTTCCTACACGCTGGGGGCCTACCGCGGGGAACTCATCTTT. This yields the protein CALGEPRSYTLGAYRGELIF.